This is a list of T cell receptor beta chains from one sample in a study of shared clonotypes between healthy human individuals. Data came from immunoSEQ multiplex PCR; TCRdb stores just in-frame clones and leaves some out. The data contain about 750,000 clones, 80% to 95% of them seen just once; the ten biggest clones take up approximately 25%. Sequencing was done on a sample of naive CD8+ T cells sorted from blood. These TCRs come from a man aged 30 to 39 in good health. CDR3s include the opening cysteine and the closing phenylalanine or tryptophan. The order of the fields is CDR3 DNA, CDR3 protein, clone size, V gene, J gene, CDR3 length, D gene. The D gene is left open where the match is weak. Expanded clones get a size class; other rows say once, few or many, or leave the size out.

cdr3_nt: TGCGCCAGCAGTGATGGGGGTGGTGGAATGGATACGCAGTATTTT
cdr3_aa: CASSDGGGGMDTQYF
clone_size: once
v_call: TRBV10-2
j_call: TRBJ2-3
cdr3_length: 15
d_call: .

cdr3_nt: TGTGCCAGCAGCTTAGCGTGGACAGGGGGAGACGAGCAGTACTTC
cdr3_aa: CASSLAWTGGDEQYF
clone_size: .
v_call: TRBV7-9
j_call: TRBJ2-7
cdr3_length: 15
d_call: TRBD1

cdr3_nt: TGCGCCAGCAGCCAAGGTCCGGGACAGCTCACCGGGGAGCTGTTTTTT
cdr3_aa: CASSQGPGQLTGELFF
clone_size: once
v_call: TRBV4-1
j_call: TRBJ2-2
cdr3_length: 16
d_call: TRBD1

cdr3_nt: TGTGCCAGCACGTACAGGGGTTTAGCGGAAAGCTCTGGGGCCAACGTCCTGACTTTC
cdr3_aa: CASTYRGLAESSGANVLTF
clone_size: .
v_call: TRBV2
j_call: TRBJ2-6
cdr3_length: 19
d_call: .

cdr3_nt: TGTGCCAGCAGCCCAAATTCCGGGACAGGGTGGATCGGGGAGCTGTTTTTT
cdr3_aa: CASSPNSGTGWIGELFF
clone_size: few
v_call: TRBV7-2
j_call: TRBJ2-2
cdr3_length: 17
d_call: TRBD1

cdr3_nt: TGTGCCAGCAGCCCCCTTGAGGCGGACGAGCAGTACTTC
cdr3_aa: CASSPLEADEQYF
clone_size: .
v_call: TRBV27
j_call: TRBJ2-7
cdr3_length: 13
d_call: .

cdr3_nt: TGTGCCAGTAGTATTGTGGGGTTCGGGCAGCCCCAGCATTTT
cdr3_aa: CASSIVGFGQPQHF
clone_size: .
v_call: TRBV19
j_call: TRBJ1-5
cdr3_length: 14
d_call: .

cdr3_nt: TGTGCCAGCAGCTTGTCCGGGACAGGGGGTAACGAGCAGTACTTC
cdr3_aa: CASSLSGTGGNEQYF
clone_size: once
v_call: TRBV7-3
j_call: TRBJ2-7
cdr3_length: 15
d_call: TRBD1

cdr3_nt: TGTGCCAGCAGTTTAAAGGGGGCCAGTCAGCCCCAGCATTTT
cdr3_aa: CASSLKGASQPQHF
clone_size: .
v_call: TRBV27
j_call: TRBJ1-5
cdr3_length: 14
d_call: TRBD1

cdr3_nt: TGCGCCAGCAGCTTGCGGCACAATGAGCAGTTCTTC
cdr3_aa: CASSLRHNEQFF
clone_size: .
v_call: TRBV5-1
j_call: TRBJ2-1
cdr3_length: 12
d_call: .

cdr3_nt: TGTGCCAGCAGCTTAGGGTTCCCTCCCCAAGAGACCCAGTACTTC
cdr3_aa: CASSLGFPPQETQYF
clone_size: .
v_call: TRBV7-6
j_call: TRBJ2-5
cdr3_length: 15
d_call: .

cdr3_nt: TGTGCCAGTAGTATAGTGCAGGGGGCCTACGAGCAGTACTTC
cdr3_aa: CASSIVQGAYEQYF
clone_size: once
v_call: TRBV19
j_call: TRBJ2-7
cdr3_length: 14
d_call: TRBD1

cdr3_nt: TGTGCCTGGAGTGTAAGGACGGTGGGCACTGAAGCTTTCTTT
cdr3_aa: CAWSVRTVGTEAFF
clone_size: .
v_call: TRBV30
j_call: TRBJ1-1
cdr3_length: 14
d_call: .

cdr3_nt: TGTGCCAGCAGCCCAGGGGCGCGGACCGGGGAGCTGTTTTTT
cdr3_aa: CASSPGARTGELFF
clone_size: .
v_call: TRBV5-8
j_call: TRBJ2-2
cdr3_length: 14
d_call: .

cdr3_nt: TGTGCCAGCAGTGAAGCCCAAGACACGGCTTTCTTT
cdr3_aa: CASSEAQDTAFF
clone_size: many
v_call: TRBV2
j_call: TRBJ1-1
cdr3_length: 12
d_call: .

cdr3_nt: TGTGCCAGCAGCCTACCGGGACAGGGCTACGAGCAGTACTTC
cdr3_aa: CASSLPGQGYEQYF
clone_size: .
v_call: TRBV7-2
j_call: TRBJ2-7
cdr3_length: 14
d_call: TRBD1

cdr3_nt: TGTGCCAGCAGCGGGGGGGCCGACACTGAAGCTTTCTTT
cdr3_aa: CASSGGADTEAFF
clone_size: .
v_call: TRBV9
j_call: TRBJ1-1
cdr3_length: 13
d_call: .

cdr3_nt: TGCGCCAGCAGCGTTGTGTCAACTAGCACAGATACGCAGTATTTT
cdr3_aa: CASSVVSTSTDTQYF
clone_size: .
v_call: TRBV5-1
j_call: TRBJ2-3
cdr3_length: 15
d_call: .

cdr3_nt: TGCGCCAGCAGCCAAGCGGGAGGGCCGACAGATACGCAGTATTTT
cdr3_aa: CASSQAGGPTDTQYF
clone_size: many
v_call: TRBV4-3
j_call: TRBJ2-3
cdr3_length: 15
d_call: TRBD2

cdr3_nt: TGTGCCAGCAGTCGGACTAGCGGATACAATGAGCAGTTCTTC
cdr3_aa: CASSRTSGYNEQFF
clone_size: .
v_call: TRBV6-4
j_call: TRBJ2-1
cdr3_length: 14
d_call: TRBD2

cdr3_nt: TGTGCCAGCAGTATTACGGGACTAGATTCCTACGAGCAGTACTTC
cdr3_aa: CASSITGLDSYEQYF
clone_size: .
v_call: TRBV27
j_call: TRBJ2-7
cdr3_length: 15
d_call: TRBD2

cdr3_nt: TGCGCCAGCAGCCAGGCCCCAGGGGTGAGCGGGAGGGGTGACTACGAGCAGTACTTC
cdr3_aa: CASSQAPGVSGRGDYEQYF
clone_size: .
v_call: TRBV4-1
j_call: TRBJ2-7
cdr3_length: 19
d_call: TRBD2

cdr3_nt: TGTGCCAGCAGCTTGGCAGGGGCGGCCTACGAGCAGTACTTC
cdr3_aa: CASSLAGAAYEQYF
clone_size: once
v_call: TRBV5-4
j_call: TRBJ2-7
cdr3_length: 14
d_call: .

cdr3_nt: TGTGCCAGCAGCCTGACAGGGGTCTCCAACTATGGCTACACCTTC
cdr3_aa: CASSLTGVSNYGYTF
clone_size: .
v_call: TRBV28
j_call: TRBJ1-2
cdr3_length: 15
d_call: TRBD1

cdr3_nt: TGTGCCAGCGGGGGGGTAGATACGCAGTATTTT
cdr3_aa: CASGGVDTQYF
clone_size: .
v_call: TRBV9
j_call: TRBJ2-3
cdr3_length: 11
d_call: TRBD2

cdr3_nt: TGCGCCAGCAGCTTGGTTTTGATATCAGATACGCAGTATTTT
cdr3_aa: CASSLVLISDTQYF
clone_size: .
v_call: TRBV5-1
j_call: TRBJ2-3
cdr3_length: 14
d_call: .

cdr3_nt: TGTGCCAGCAGCACCCGAGGACGGGCCTACGAGCAGTACTTC
cdr3_aa: CASSTRGRAYEQYF
clone_size: once
v_call: TRBV13
j_call: TRBJ2-7
cdr3_length: 14
d_call: .

cdr3_nt: TGTGCCAGCAGTTTATGGCCCCGGGACAGCTACTACGAGCAGTACTTC
cdr3_aa: CASSLWPRDSYYEQYF
clone_size: .
v_call: TRBV28
j_call: TRBJ2-7
cdr3_length: 16
d_call: TRBD1

cdr3_nt: TGCGCCAGCAGCCAATATACAGGGTTAGATGAGCAGTTCTTC
cdr3_aa: CASSQYTGLDEQFF
clone_size: .
v_call: TRBV4-3
j_call: TRBJ2-1
cdr3_length: 14
d_call: .

cdr3_nt: TGTGCCAGTAGTCTCGAGGGGGAGCAGTACTTC
cdr3_aa: CASSLEGEQYF
clone_size: few
v_call: TRBV19
j_call: TRBJ2-7
cdr3_length: 11
d_call: .

cdr3_nt: TGTGCCAGCAAAAATAAGGCCGTCTCCTACGAGCAGTACTTC
cdr3_aa: CASKNKAVSYEQYF
clone_size: .
v_call: TRBV27
j_call: TRBJ2-7
cdr3_length: 14
d_call: .

cdr3_nt: TGTGCCATCAGTGAGTCGAAGGACAGGGGGAACTATGGCTACACCTTC
cdr3_aa: CAISESKDRGNYGYTF
clone_size: .
v_call: TRBV10-3
j_call: TRBJ1-2
cdr3_length: 16
d_call: TRBD1

cdr3_nt: TGCAGCGTTGAAAGACTAGCGGGAGCCCCTCGGGACGAGCAGTACTTC
cdr3_aa: CSVERLAGAPRDEQYF
clone_size: .
v_call: TRBV29-1
j_call: TRBJ2-7
cdr3_length: 16
d_call: TRBD2

cdr3_nt: TGTGCCAGCGTGAGGGCGAACACCGGGGAGCTGTTTTTT
cdr3_aa: CASVRANTGELFF
clone_size: .
v_call: TRBV7-9
j_call: TRBJ2-2
cdr3_length: 13
d_call: .

cdr3_nt: TGTGCCAGCAGAGACAGGGTTTCTGAGCAGTTCTTC
cdr3_aa: CASRDRVSEQFF
clone_size: once
v_call: TRBV6-5
j_call: TRBJ2-1
cdr3_length: 12
d_call: TRBD1

cdr3_nt: TGTGCCAGCAGCCAAGGATTCACGGGTTTCGGCTACACCTTC
cdr3_aa: CASSQGFTGFGYTF
clone_size: .
v_call: TRBV14
j_call: TRBJ1-2
cdr3_length: 14
d_call: .

cdr3_nt: TGTGCCAGCAGCCCATGGGACAGATTCCAAGAGACCCAGTACTTC
cdr3_aa: CASSPWDRFQETQYF
clone_size: once
v_call: TRBV9
j_call: TRBJ2-5
cdr3_length: 15
d_call: TRBD1

cdr3_nt: TGCAGCGTTGAAGCGGTGGGCGAGCAGTACTTC
cdr3_aa: CSVEAVGEQYF
clone_size: .
v_call: TRBV29-1
j_call: TRBJ2-7
cdr3_length: 11
d_call: .

cdr3_nt: TGTGCCAGCAGCCCGCCAGGAGGGCCCAATGAGCAGTTCTTC
cdr3_aa: CASSPPGGPNEQFF
clone_size: .
v_call: TRBV7-3
j_call: TRBJ2-1
cdr3_length: 14
d_call: .

cdr3_nt: TGTGCCACCAGCGACCATTCTAGCAGCCCCTACGAGCAGTACTTC
cdr3_aa: CATSDHSSSPYEQYF
clone_size: .
v_call: TRBV15
j_call: TRBJ2-7
cdr3_length: 15
d_call: .

cdr3_nt: TGCGCCAGCACTGGGACCGACGGTAATGAGCAGTTCTTC
cdr3_aa: CASTGTDGNEQFF
clone_size: once
v_call: TRBV10-2
j_call: TRBJ2-1
cdr3_length: 13
d_call: .

cdr3_nt: TGTGCCAGCAGGGGCACAGATACGCAGTATTTT
cdr3_aa: CASRGTDTQYF
clone_size: .
v_call: TRBV27
j_call: TRBJ2-3
cdr3_length: 11
d_call: .

cdr3_nt: TGTGCCAGCAGCTTGGACACAGGGTGGGAGGCGACCCAGTACTTC
cdr3_aa: CASSLDTGWEATQYF
clone_size: .
v_call: TRBV5-4
j_call: TRBJ2-5
cdr3_length: 15
d_call: .

cdr3_nt: TGTGCCAGCAGCCATAACCAGGGACAGGTGGACGAGCAGTACTTC
cdr3_aa: CASSHNQGQVDEQYF
clone_size: .
v_call: TRBV7-9
j_call: TRBJ2-7
cdr3_length: 15
d_call: TRBD1

cdr3_nt: TGTGCCAGCATGGACCACGGGGAGCTGTTTTTT
cdr3_aa: CASMDHGELFF
clone_size: .
v_call: TRBV28
j_call: TRBJ2-2
cdr3_length: 11
d_call: .

cdr3_nt: TGTGCCGGCCCTAGATCCGGAGGGAGTCAGCCCCAGCATTTT
cdr3_aa: CAGPRSGGSQPQHF
clone_size: .
v_call: TRBV6-1
j_call: TRBJ1-5
cdr3_length: 14
d_call: .

cdr3_nt: TGTGCCAGCAGCGGACTAGCGGGAGAGCAGTTCTTC
cdr3_aa: CASSGLAGEQFF
clone_size: .
v_call: TRBV27
j_call: TRBJ2-1
cdr3_length: 12
d_call: TRBD2

cdr3_nt: TGTGCCTGGAGCGGCCTAGCTTTGGGGGGTGGTACGCAGTATTTT
cdr3_aa: CAWSGLALGGGTQYF
clone_size: .
v_call: TRBV30
j_call: TRBJ2-3
cdr3_length: 15
d_call: .

cdr3_nt: TGTGCCAGCAGCTTAGACGTGGGGCAGCGGATTAGCAATCAGCCCCAGCATTTT
cdr3_aa: CASSLDVGQRISNQPQHF
clone_size: .
v_call: TRBV7-9
j_call: TRBJ1-5
cdr3_length: 18
d_call: .

cdr3_nt: TGTGCCACCAGCAGAGATAAGGGACCTGGGTACGAGCAGTACTTC
cdr3_aa: CATSRDKGPGYEQYF
clone_size: .
v_call: TRBV15
j_call: TRBJ2-7
cdr3_length: 15
d_call: .

cdr3_nt: TGCGCCAGCAGCACCCTCTTTGGGGGAGGCGGGGAGCTGTTTTTT
cdr3_aa: CASSTLFGGGGELFF
clone_size: once
v_call: TRBV4-1
j_call: TRBJ2-2
cdr3_length: 15
d_call: .

cdr3_nt: TGTGCCATCAAGGGGGGACAAAACATTCAGTACTTC
cdr3_aa: CAIKGGQNIQYF
clone_size: .
v_call: TRBV10-3
j_call: TRBJ2-4
cdr3_length: 12
d_call: .

cdr3_nt: TGTGCCAGCAGCGCACGACAGGGGCGCGAGCAGTACTTC
cdr3_aa: CASSARQGREQYF
clone_size: .
v_call: TRBV7-8
j_call: TRBJ2-7
cdr3_length: 13
d_call: TRBD1